The 19 T cell receptor beta chains below all came from one sample that was sequenced in a study of T-cell reconstitution after alpha-beta-depleted transplantation in children. Preparation of the TCRbeta library used unique molecular identifiers. TCRdb re-derived calls from the PCR reads in MiXCR, one entry per CDR3 protein. Of some 200,000 distinct CDR3 sequences listed, around 8.9% are singletons. Sequenced here: PBMCs from the stem cell graft donor, sampled from the stem cell graft. These receptors were collected from a human donor who donated a stem cell graft to a child with SCID.

This chain joins TRBV7-9 and TRBJ1-4, with D unresolved. With 9 bases removed from V and 5 bases from J, the gap between germline ends came to 13 bases. Germline values: CDR1 SEHNR, CDR2 FQNEAQ (reference sequence). This CDR3 contains 13 residues. The DNA of the CDR3 is TGTGCCAGTGTCAAGGGAGCAAATGAAAAACTGTTTTTT. Amino acids: CASVKGANEKLFF. Full variable domain (outside the CDR3, taken from reference TRBV7-9 and TRBJ1-4): DTGVSQNPRHKITKRGQNVTFRCDPISEHNRLYWYRQTLGQGPEFLTYFQNEAQLEKSRLLSDRFSAERPKGSFSTLEIQRTEQGDSAMYLCASVKGANEKLFFGSGTQLSVL.

This clonotype was recorded at least ten times. V and J are TRBV24-1 and TRBJ2-7; D not resolved. Germline lookup yields CDR1 KGHDR and CDR2 SFDVKD. CDR3 length: 14 residues. Trimming cost V 2 bases and J 2 bases, with 9 bases left between them. Here the CDR3 reads CATSDSAKTYEQYF. DNA for the CDR3: TGTGCCACCAGTGATTCGGCAAAAACCTACGAGCAGTACTTC.

Only a few counts were recorded for this clonotype. The V and J genes are TRBV6-1 and TRBJ1-6; 8 bases are shared with TRBD1. Germline CDR1 reads MNHNS; CDR2 reads SASEGT. V trimming: 10 bases; J trimming: 7 bases; junction bases outside the gene matches: 15. CDR3 size: 16 residues. The CDR3 DNA reads as TGTGCCACCAGGACAGGGACGGCCTACGGGAATTCACCCCTCCACTTT. It codes for CATRTGTAYGNSPLHF.

On this clonotype: A single base separates this from a much larger clone, so it may be a read error. The chain is built from TRBV11-2 and TRBJ2-5; maybe TRBD1 (5 bases). There are 14 residues in the CDR3. Looked up from germline, CDR1 is SGHAT and CDR2 is FQNNGV. The V gene lost 8 bases and the J gene lost 6 bases, with 19 bases spanning the gap. The CDR3 loop is CASGLSRQCKTQYF. CDR3 DNA sequence: TGTGCCAGCGGTCTTAGTAGACAGTGCAAGACCCAGTACTTC.

This clonotype was counted only a few times. V is TRBV5-8 and J is TRBJ2-2, with D possibly being TRBD2 (6 bases). The CDR3 is 15 residues long. V lost 4 bases to trimming and J lost 2 bases, with 12 bases between them. Looked up from germline, CDR1 is SGHTS and CDR2 is YDEGEE. CDR3 coding DNA: TGTGCCAGCAGCCCCGGGACTCTAAACACCGGGGAGCTGTTTTTT. Residues: CASSPGTLNTGELFF.

Concerning this clonotype: This may arise from a read error, as a much more abundant clone is one base away. The CDR3 coding sequence is TGTGCCACCAGTTTCGGCGAGGGGGCCTCCTATGGCTACACCTTC. Translated, it gives CATSFGEGASYGYTF. V and J are TRBV6-5 and TRBJ1-2; 7 positions match TRBD1. Germline V CDR1 and CDR2: MNHEY, SVGAGI. The CDR3 consists of 15 residues.

The genes are TRBV5-6 and TRBJ2-7; TRBD1 might be the D (6 bases). The CDR3 covers 14 residues. V was shortened by 7 bases and J by 1 base, with 15 bases between the two germline ends. The germline V gene encodes CDR1 SGHDT and CDR2 YYEEEE. CDR3 residues: CASGHRVGSYEQYF. The DNA of the CDR3 is TGTGCCAGCGGGCACAGGGTCGGTTCCTACGAGCAGTACTTC.

Many counts were recorded for this clonotype. The chain employs TRBV20-1 and TRBJ2-7, with TRBD1 as a possible D gene (5 bases). This CDR3 region has 15 residues. Germline V lookup: CDR1 DFQATT, CDR2 SNEGSKA (reference sequence). Trimming removed 6 bases from V and 3 bases from J, with 21 bases in between. In DNA form, the CDR3 reads TGCAGTGCCCCGGCAGGGCGGACCCCCAACTACGAGCAGTACTTC. Translation gives CSAPAGRTPNYEQYF.

This clonotype was recorded at least ten times. The chain couples TRBV12-3 or TRBV12-4 to TRBJ1-2; 10 bases are a match to TRBD1. The V gene end was trimmed by 3 bases and the J gene end by 6 bases; junction bases not matched to a gene: 1. The CDR3 extends over 13 amino acids. In DNA, the CDR3 is TGTGCCAGCAGTTTTGGACAGGGGGATGGCTACACCTTC. It specifies CASSFGQGDGYTF.

This clonotype was counted many times. The gene calls are TRBV6-2 or TRBV6-3 and TRBJ2-1; 9 positions match TRBD2. Trimming cost V 0 bases and J 5 bases; bases outside gene matches: 5. Germline lookup yields CDR1 MNHEY and CDR2 SVGEGT. This CDR3 contains 16 residues. CDR3 sequence reads: CASSYSSASGDNEQFF. The CDR3 region has the DNA TGTGCCAGCAGTTACTCGAGCGCTAGCGGGGACAATGAGCAGTTCTTC.

This clonotype was seen ten or more times. This chain uses TRBV7-9 with TRBJ1-6; D call uncertain. This CDR3 comprises 14 residues. The germline V gene has CDR1 SEHNR and CDR2 FQNEAQ (reference sequence). V dropped 5 bases and J dropped 3 bases, with 8 bases sitting between them. The CDR3 region has the DNA TGTGCCAGCAGCCTGGAGGGCTATAATTCACCCCTCCACTTT. Encoded protein: CASSLEGYNSPLHF. The full variable domain, in which reference TRBV7-9 and TRBJ1-6 provide the parts outside the CDR3, is DTGVSQNPRHKITKRGQNVTFRCDPISEHNRLYWYRQTLGQGPEFLTYFQNEAQLEKSRLLSDRFSAERPKGSFSTLEIQRTEQGDSAMYLCASSLEGYNSPLHFGNGTRLTVT.

V usage is TRBV4-2 and J usage is TRBJ2-7; D possibly corresponds to TRBD1 (6 bases). The V gene lost 4 bases and the J gene lost 9 bases, with 19 bases spanning the gap. There are 14 residues in the CDR3. The germline V gene has CDR1 LGHNA and CDR2 YNFKEQ. CDR3 region: CASSPGHAWFGQYF. CDR3 DNA sequence: TGTGCCAGCAGCCCGGGACACGCATGGTTCGGGCAGTACTTC.

This clonotype was seen ten or more times. The chain combines TRBV3-1 with TRBJ1-1; no firm D call. CDR1 and CDR2 from the germline V gene are LGHDT and YNNKEL (reference sequence). The CDR3 totals 14 residues. Trimming removed 1 base from V and 5 bases from J, with 11 bases in between. CDR3 nucleotides: TGTGCCAGCAGCCAAGCCTGGGATGGGACTGAAGCTTTCTTT. Amino acids: CASSQAWDGTEAFF.

This clonotype appeared a few times. The V call is TRBV27, the J call TRBJ2-4; unclear D gene. Germline CDR1 is MNHEY and CDR2 is SMNVEV (reference sequence). This CDR3 is 16 amino acids long. Trimming shortened V by 6 bases and J by 2 bases, and 17 bases separated the two germline ends. Here the CDR3 reads CASSSPLKQSKNIQYF. The CDR3 DNA reads as TGTGCCAGCAGCTCTCCTCTTAAACAGTCCAAAAACATTCAGTACTTC.

This clonotype was seen many times. As DNA, the CDR3 is TGCAGTGCTATATTGGGTGACTCCTACGAGCAGTACTTC. Translating it yields CSAILGDSYEQYF. The chain recombines TRBV20-1 with TRBJ2-7, with D unresolved. The length of the CDR3 is 13 residues. V gave up 4 bases and J gave up 0 bases, with 10 bases separating them. Germline V CDR1 and CDR2: DFQATT, SNEGSKA (reference sequence).

The gene calls are TRBV7-2 and TRBJ2-1; 12 bases are shared with TRBD2. CDR1 and CDR2 (germline): SGHTA, FQGNSA. CDR3 size: 15 residues. V gave up 4 bases and J gave up 10 bases; unmatched junction bases: 8. The CDR3 DNA reads as TGTGCCAGCAGCTCGACTAGCGGGGGTAGAATAGAGCAGTTCTTC. It yields the protein CASSSTSGGRIEQFF.

This clonotype was detected many times. The V and J genes are TRBV5-1 and TRBJ2-3, with TRBD2 matching over 10 bases. The J segment lost 6 bases and the V segment lost 1 base, leaving 11 bases of the junction unmatched. Germline CDR1 reads SGHRS; CDR2 reads YFSETQ. This CDR3 comprises 17 residues. The CDR3 protein is CASSLSTSGAPMDTQYF. As DNA, the CDR3 is TGCGCCAGCAGCTTGTCCACTAGCGGGGCCCCTATGGATACGCAGTATTTT. The full variable domain, its missing parts supplied by reference TRBV5-1 and TRBJ2-3, is KAGVTQTPRYLIKTRGQQVTLSCSPISGHRSVSWYQQTPGQGLQFLFEYFSETQRNKGNFPGRFSGRQFSNSRSEMNVSTLELGDSALYLCASSLSTSGAPMDTQYFGPGTRLTVL.

This clonotype was seen at least ten times. The chain links TRBV7-6 to TRBJ1-1, with D perhaps matching TRBD1 (5 bases). Deletions cut 5 bases from V and 0 bases from J, with 13 bases between. CDR1 and CDR2 (germline): SGHVS, FNYEAQ. This CDR3 has 15 residues. CDR3 residues: CASSMGLIMNTEAFF. The CDR3 coding sequence is TGTGCCAGCAGCATGGGACTTATAATGAACACTGAAGCTTTCTTT.

The sample holds many counts of this clonotype. The chain carries TRBV20-1 and TRBJ2-3; 10 bases match TRBD2. The CDR3 sequence is 15 residues long. CDR1 and CDR2 (germline): DFQATT, SNEGSKA (reference sequence). V lost 3 bases, J lost 4 bases, and 7 bases stayed unmatched. This CDR3 is CSARWASGGPDTQYF. The CDR3, as DNA: TGCAGTGCTAGGTGGGCTAGCGGGGGTCCAGATACGCAGTATTTT.